The 6 T cell receptor beta chains reported below all come from one sample, sequenced in a study of blood T cell repertoires in COVID-19. Clones were read by immunoSEQ multiplex PCR, and TCRdb kept only the in-frame ones, dropping some. This table holds roughly 250,000 clones, roughly 84% found once. The source material was peripheral blood. The receptors shown here come from a human donor with COVID-19, enrolled during active disease. The donor label of this sample is uncertain.

V and J are TRBV28 and TRBJ2-5, with D perhaps TRBD2 (5 bases). The CDR3 runs 13 residues. V was cut by 2 bases and J by 7 bases, with 11 bases left in between. Germline CDR1 MDHEN, CDR2 SYDVKM. The CDR3, as DNA: TGTGCCAGCAGTTTAGCGGCTCGGGGGACCCAGTACTTC. This gives the protein CASSLAARGTQYF.

This rearrangement joins TRBV28 to TRBJ2-7; 9 nucleotides align to TRBD1. Germline V gives CDR1 MDHEN, CDR2 SYDVKM. With 5 bases clipped from V and 3 bases from J, the junction kept 8 bases outside the gene matches. The CDR3 is 15 residues long. In nucleotides, the CDR3 is TGTGCCAGCAGTGAACCGGGACAGGGCAACTACGAGCAGTACTTC. Protein: CASSEPGQGNYEQYF.

This chain connects TRBV12-5 to TRBJ1-6; possibly TRBD1 for D (5 bases). V lost 3 bases and J 5 bases, leaving 11 bases between the germline ends. The germline V gene has CDR1 LGHNT and CDR2 FRNRAP. This CDR3 comprises 15 residues. CDR3 residues: CASGLGVLDNSPLHF. CDR3 nucleotide sequence: TGTGCTAGTGGTTTAGGGGTGTTGGATAATTCACCCCTCCACTTT.

This rearrangement joins TRBV19 to TRBJ1-6, with D possibly matching TRBD1 (6 bases). CDR3 length: 16 amino acids. Germline loops: CDR1 LNHDA, CDR2 SQIVND (reference sequence). With 10 bases removed from V and 8 bases from J, the gap between germline ends came to 24 bases. The CDR3 here is CATSWGGNRADSPLHF. CDR3 in DNA: TGTGCCACGAGTTGGGGTGGCAACAGGGCGGATTCACCCCTCCACTTT.

J is TRBJ2-7 and V is TRBV10-3, with 15 bases aligning to TRBD2. CDR1 and CDR2 from the germline V gene are ENHRY and SYGVKD. The CDR3 totals 17 residues. V was clipped by 0 bases and J by 4 bases; unmatched bases: 4. The CDR3 sequence: CAISESGTSGRKYEQYF. The CDR3 region has the DNA TGTGCCATCAGTGAGTCTGGGACTAGCGGGAGGAAGTACGAGCAGTACTTC.

The chain combines TRBV10-3 with TRBJ2-1; 12 bases match TRBD2. The CDR3 totals 15 residues. Losses at the gene ends were 0 bases for V and 7 bases for J; bases not matched to a gene: 1. Germline assignment: CDR1 ENHRY and CDR2 SYGVKD. DNA for the CDR3: TGTGCCATCAGTGAGTCAGGACTAGCGGGGAATGAGCAGTTCTTC. Amino acid sequence: CAISESGLAGNEQFF.